The sequence of this T cell receptor beta chain was determined in a study of identical twins. Germline CDR1 MNHEY, CDR2 SMNVEV (reference sequence). V trimming: 3 bases; J trimming: 5 bases; junction bases outside the gene matches: 7. This CDR3 region has 15 residues. TCRdb reprocessed the 5' RACE reads via MiXCR and lists one record per CDR3 protein. Found here are just under 550,000 distinct CDR3 sequences, 12% to 15% of them singletons; the top ten hold around 0.4%. This clonotype has only a few counts. These records were also assigned to another study, of yellow fever vaccine responses in identical twins.

This clonotype was sampled from a woman between 18 and 29 years old in good health. The sample comprised CD4+ T cells sorted from blood. The J gene is TRBJ2-5, the V gene TRBV27, with 9 bases fitting TRBD2. The CDR3 here is CASSFPRTSEETQYF. The CDR3 DNA follows: TGTGCCAGCAGTTTCCCTAGGACTAGCGAGGAGACCCAGTACTTC.